This T cell receptor (beta chain) was retrieved from a study of T cells expressing NK-cell markers. Study-wide context: Sorted CD3+CD56+NKG2C+, CD3+CD56+NKG2C- and CD3+CD56-NKG2C+ T-cell subsets were beta-chain profiled.

TCRdb re-called the 5' RACE reads and gives one entry per CDR3 protein, without DNA. The sample holds 450,000 to 600,000 distinct CDR3 sequences. Sequencing was carried out using blood T cells: a sorted CD56 or NKG2C T cell subset, CD4+ or CD8+ T cells, or bulk PBMC T cells (not recorded which). The receptor's source is a man younger than 30 in good health.

The CDR3 loop is CASSPRTSGNYNEQFF. The chain recombines TRBV28 with TRBJ2-1; no DNA is available, so the TRBD2 call from TCRdb remains unchecked. Germline V gives CDR1 MDHEN, CDR2 SYDVKM. The CDR3 has 16 amino acids.